One sample yielded the 27 T cell receptor beta chains listed below, sequenced in a study of T cell repertoires in cytomegalovirus infection. In TCRdb, the reads were re-called with MiXCR into one record per CDR3 protein. The sample lists 150,000 to 200,000 distinct CDR3 sequences, around 15% occurring once. Sequencing was done on a sample of PBMCs. These TCRs come from a human donor in good health (CMV status not recorded). Some clones in this sample may be carry-over from other donors' samples.

This clonotype came up many times. The chain recombines TRBV7-6 with TRBJ2-3, with 11 bases fitting TRBD2. V shed 4 bases, J shed 9 bases, and the junction held 12 bases outside the gene matches. The CDR3 is made up of 16 amino acids. The germline CDR1 and CDR2 sequences are SGHVS and FNYEAQ. CDR3 sequence reads: CASSSPTSGTLSTQYF. The CDR3 DNA is TGTGCCAGCAGCTCTCCGACTAGCGGGACCTTGTCCACGCAGTATTTT.

At least ten counts were recorded for this clonotype. This chain joins TRBV7-2 and TRBJ1-2; 7 bases line up with TRBD1. This CDR3 is 14 amino acids long. The germline CDR1 and CDR2 sequences are SGHTA and FQGNSA. After removal of 5 bases from V and 5 bases from J, the junction contained 8 bases not matched to a gene. The CDR3 loop is CASSRQGPGYGYTF. The CDR3 bases are TGTGCCAGCAGCAGACAGGGCCCCGGATATGGCTACACCTTC. Variable domain in full (rest from reference TRBV7-2 and TRBJ1-2): GAGVSQSPSNKVTEKGKDVELRCDPISGHTALYWYRQSLGQGLEFLIYFQGNSAPDKSGLPSDRFSAERTGGSVSTLTIQRTQQEDSAVYLCASSRQGPGYGYTFGSGTRLTVV.

The rearrangement uses TRBV28 and TRBJ2-7, with TRBD2 identical over 8 bases. This CDR3 has 16 amino acids. V trimming: 1 base; J trimming: 5 bases; junction bases outside the gene matches: 10. CDR1 MDHEN and CDR2 SYDVKM come from the germline V gene. CDR3 residues: CASSLYPGSGRHEQYF. The CDR3 region has the DNA TGTGCCAGCAGTTTATATCCCGGCAGCGGGAGACACGAGCAGTACTTC.

The chain links TRBV30 to TRBJ2-2; a possible D gene is TRBD2 (5 bases). V dropped 4 bases and J dropped 3 bases, with 12 bases sitting between them. This CDR3 comprises 14 residues. The germline CDR1 and CDR2 sequences are GTSNPN and SVGIG (reference sequence). CDR3 amino acids: CAWMRRMDTGELFF. The CDR3 DNA is TGTGCCTGGATGCGGAGGATGGACACCGGGGAGCTGTTTTTT. Drawing the rest from reference TRBV30 and TRBJ2-2, the complete variable domain is SQTIHQWPATLVQPVGSPLSLECTVEGTSNPNLYWYRQAAGRGLQLLFYSVGIGQISSEVPQNLSASRPQDRQFILSSKKLLLSDSGFYLCAWMRRMDTGELFFGEGSRLTVL.

The rearrangement uses TRBV29-1 and TRBJ2-1; 12 nucleotides align to TRBD2. The CDR3 extends over 13 amino acids. V trimming: 4 bases; J trimming: 9 bases; junction bases outside the gene matches: 4. Germline CDR1 SQVTM, CDR2 ANQGSEA. CDR3 in DNA: TGCAGCGTTGGAACTAGCGGGAGGATTGAGCAGTTCTTC. It is translated as CSVGTSGRIEQFF.

This clonotype appeared a few times. V is TRBV7-2 and J is TRBJ2-1; 13 bases agree with TRBD2. CDR3 length equals 16 residues. V lost 6 bases and J lost 2; bases outside the gene matches: 4. Per germline, CDR1 SGHTA and CDR2 FQGNSA. This CDR3 reads CASRRTSGSPYNEQFF. The CDR3 region has the DNA TGTGCCAGCAGGAGGACTAGCGGGAGTCCCTACAATGAGCAGTTCTTC.

This clonotype was seen at least ten times. The rearrangement links TRBV7-2 to TRBJ2-5; D ambiguous. Trimming took 1 base from V and 4 from J, leaving 16 bases between them. CDR3 length equals 16 residues. Looked up from germline, CDR1 is SGHTA and CDR2 is FQGNSA. The CDR3 coding sequence is TGTGCCAGCAGCTTAGTGACAAACGGAAACGGAGAGACCCAGTACTTC. As protein: CASSLVTNGNGETQYF.

This clonotype has just a few counts. J is TRBJ1-6 and V is TRBV25-1, with D unclear. Germline assignment: CDR1 MGHDK and CDR2 SYGVNS. V was clipped by 4 bases and J by 7 bases, with 11 bases between them. The length of the CDR3 is 14 residues. The CDR3 loop reads CASSVEILNSPLHF. The CDR3 nucleotides are TGTGCCAGCAGTGTGGAAATTCTCAATTCACCCCTCCACTTT.

This clonotype came up many times. The rearrangement uses TRBV14 and TRBJ2-4; 10 bases map to TRBD1. From germline, CDR1 is SGHDN and CDR2 FVKESK. The CDR3 has 20 amino acids. V lost 2 bases and J lost 1; bases outside the gene matches: 14. This CDR3 is CASSQKEGQGRLRAKNIQYF. The CDR3 nucleotides are TGTGCCAGCAGCCAAAAGGAGGGACAGGGGCGCCTGAGGGCCAAAAACATTCAGTACTTC. The variable domain in full, with the rest retrieved from reference TRBV14 and TRBJ2-4, is EAGVTQFPSHSVIEKGQTVTLRCDPISGHDNLYWYRRVMGKEIKFLLHFVKESKQDESGMPNNRFLAERTGGTYSTLKVQPAELEDSGVYFCASSQKEGQGRLRAKNIQYFGAGTRLSVL.

The rearrangement joins TRBV29-1 to TRBJ2-7; D could derive from TRBD1 or TRBD2 (5 bases each). The CDR3 is 16 amino acids. Germline lookup yields CDR1 SQVTM and CDR2 ANQGSEA. Trimming stripped 5 bases from V and 2 bases from J, with 22 bases between. CDR3 sequence reads: CSVTPLGPNKAYEQYF. In DNA, the CDR3 is TGCAGCGTTACTCCCCTGGGACCGAATAAGGCCTACGAGCAGTACTTC.

The chain combines TRBV20-1 with TRBJ1-2; D not resolved. Germline CDR1 and CDR2: DFQATT and SNEGSKA (reference sequence). Between the trimmed V and J ends, which lost 6 bases and 7 bases, there was a span of 9 bases. The CDR3 loop spans 10 amino acids. DNA of the CDR3: TGCAGTGCCCTCAGTACTGGCTACACCTTC. Protein: CSALSTGYTF.

V and J are TRBV7-9 and TRBJ2-7, with 7 positions matching TRBD1. Per the germline V gene, CDR1 is SEHNR and CDR2 is FQNEAQ (reference sequence). The length of the CDR3 is 15 residues. J gave up 2 bases and V 5 bases, and 9 bases lay outside the gene matches. Here the CDR3 reads CASSVLVGQTYEQYF. The CDR3 DNA reads as TGTGCCAGCAGCGTTTTAGTGGGACAGACCTACGAGCAGTACTTC.

This clonotype has only a few counts. V is TRBV7-9 and J is TRBJ1-2; maybe TRBD1 (5 bases). This CDR3 contains 14 residues. V shed 5 bases and J shed 3 bases, with 13 bases lying between them. Germline loops: CDR1 SEHNR, CDR2 FQNEAQ (reference sequence). DNA for the CDR3: TGTGCCAGCAGCGCCGGGACTGCGTACTATGGCTACACCTTC. Its translation: CASSAGTAYYGYTF.

This sequence joins TRBV5-4 and TRBJ2-2, with D perhaps TRBD1 (5 bases). V was cut by 3 bases and J by 7 bases, with 13 bases left in between. The CDR3 spans 14 residues. Germline V CDR1 and CDR2: SGHNT, YYREEE (reference sequence). Here the CDR3 DNA reads TGTGCCAGCAGCTCGACAGTTGGTGGCGGGGAGCTGTTTTTT. Amino acid sequence: CASSSTVGGGELFF.

The sample holds many counts of this clonotype. The J gene is TRBJ2-2, the V gene TRBV7-2; TRBD2 might be the D (5 bases). This CDR3 has 14 residues. V dropped 1 base and J dropped 13 bases, with 16 bases sitting between them. Germline V lookup: CDR1 SGHTA, CDR2 FQGNSA. The CDR3 region has the DNA TGTGCCAGCAGCTTAGGGACCTCCTCCCGGGGGCTGTTTTTT. This gives the protein CASSLGTSSRGLFF.

This clonotype was found once. The chain couples TRBV7-9 to TRBJ2-7; D gene unclear. Germline values: CDR1 SEHNR, CDR2 FQNEAQ (reference sequence). V dropped 10 bases and J dropped 3 bases, with 13 bases sitting between them. This CDR3 region has 12 residues. The CDR3 loop reads CATSTKNYEQYF. The CDR3 region has the DNA TGTGCCACTTCGACAAAGAACTACGAGCAGTACTTC.

The genes are TRBV28 and TRBJ2-7, with 10 bases matching TRBD1. The V and J ends lost 6 bases and 5 bases, in that order; junction bases with no gene match: 10. The CDR3 runs to 15 residues. Germline assignment: CDR1 MDHEN and CDR2 SYDVKM. CDR3 bases: TGTGCCAGCAGCTGTTTTGGGACAGGGGCTCACGAGCAGTACTTC. Translated: CASSCFGTGAHEQYF.

The J gene is TRBJ2-1, the V gene TRBV7-9, with 14 bases identical to TRBD2. Germline V gene sequence: CDR1 SEHNR, CDR2 FQNEAQ (reference sequence). Trimming removed 3 bases from V and 4 bases from J; junction bases left unmatched: 11. This CDR3 spans 19 amino acids. The CDR3 DNA sequence: TGTGCCAGCAGCTTCAGTTTTGGACTAGCGGGAGGTTCATACAATGAGCAGTTCTTC. Amino acid sequence: CASSFSFGLAGGSYNEQFF.

J is TRBJ1-3 and V is TRBV5-4; D is uncertain. With 5 bases removed from V and 0 bases from J, the gap between germline ends came to 21 bases. The germline CDR1 and CDR2 sequences are SGHNT and YYREEE (reference sequence). The CDR3 is 18 residues long. CDR3 protein: CASRFGPEGGPSGNTIYF. CDR3 nucleotide sequence: TGTGCCAGCAGATTCGGACCGGAGGGAGGGCCCTCTGGAAACACCATATATTTT.

The table lists this clonotype with many counts. The rearrangement links TRBV10-3 to TRBJ2-5; 10 bases line up with TRBD2. The CDR3 consists of 15 residues. Germline V CDR1 and CDR2: ENHRY, SYGVKD. Germline trimming cut 4 bases from V and 3 bases from J; bases unmatched to any gene: 5. The CDR3 loop is CAISGSGTSEETQYF. CDR3 in DNA: TGTGCCATCAGTGGATCCGGGACTAGCGAAGAGACCCAGTACTTC.

V and J are TRBV6-1 and TRBJ2-7, with 9 bases aligning to TRBD1. V shed 5 bases, J shed 2 bases, and the junction held 10 bases outside the gene matches. Germline CDR1 MNHNS, CDR2 SASEGT. This CDR3 has 16 amino acids. The CDR3: CASSRDRETATYEQYF. The CDR3 bases are TGTGCCAGCAGTCGGGACAGGGAAACAGCGACCTACGAGCAGTACTTC.

The V and J genes are TRBV28 and TRBJ2-2; D gene ambiguous. The V end was cut by 5 bases, the J end by 6 bases, with 19 bases between. The CDR3 length is 16 residues. Germline CDR1 is MDHEN and CDR2 is SYDVKM. In nucleotides, the CDR3 is TGTGCCAGCAGTACGCCGGGCCGAGGAATCGCCGGGGAGCTGTTTTTT. Its protein product is CASSTPGRGIAGELFF. The complete variable domain, with remaining parts taken from reference TRBV28 and TRBJ2-2, reads DVKVTQSSRYLVKRTGEKVFLECVQDMDHENMFWYRQDPGLGLRLIYFSYDVKMKEKGDIPEGYSVSREKKERFSLILESASTNQTSMYLCASSTPGRGIAGELFFGEGSRLTVL.

The rearrangement links TRBV7-3 to TRBJ1-1, with D unresolved. Germline V gene lookup returns CDR1 SGHTA and CDR2 FQGTGA. Trimming took off 2 bases at V and 4 bases at J, with 8 bases between the two ends. This CDR3 has 13 amino acids. CDR3 protein: CASSLRAFTEAFF. In DNA form, the CDR3 reads TGTGCCAGCAGCTTACGGGCCTTCACTGAAGCTTTCTTT. Full variable domain (rest looked up from reference TRBV7-3 and TRBJ1-1): GAGVSQTPSNKVTEKGKYVELRCDPISGHTALYWYRQSLGQGPEFLIYFQGTGAADDSGLPNDRFFAVRPEGSVSTLKIQRTERGDSAVYLCASSLRAFTEAFFGQGTRLTVV.

This clonotype showed up many times. This chain links TRBV7-8 with TRBJ1-4; a possible D gene is TRBD1 (5 bases). This CDR3 is 15 amino acids long. Trimming stripped 2 bases from V and 5 bases from J, with 12 bases between. Per the germline V gene, CDR1 is SGHVS and CDR2 is FQNEAQ. The CDR3 here is CASSLYGQWNEKLFF. The CDR3 DNA sequence: TGTGCCAGCAGCTTATATGGACAATGGAATGAAAAACTGTTTTTT.

In its sample, this clonotype was seen many times. This chain's CDR3 is CASSEGGGINEQFF. CDR3 in DNA: TGTGCCAGCAGTGAGGGAGGGGGGATCAATGAGCAGTTCTTC. This sequence joins TRBV2 and TRBJ2-1; tentatively, D is TRBD2 (7 bases). The CDR3 spans 14 residues. The germline CDR1 and CDR2 sequences are SNHLY and FYNNEI. Trimming stripped 3 bases from V and 6 bases from J, with 12 bases between.

At least ten counts were recorded for this clonotype. This chain uses TRBV7-2 with TRBJ2-3, with D possibly matching TRBD1 (6 bases). The CDR3 has 13 residues. Germline V gene sequence: CDR1 SGHTA, CDR2 FQGNSA. Trimming removed 5 bases from V and 10 bases from J, with 16 bases in between. As DNA, the CDR3 is TGTGCCAGCAGCGCCCAACAGGGAATCGCGCAGTATTTT. Residues: CASSAQQGIAQYF. The full variable domain, with the rest looked up from reference TRBV7-2 and TRBJ2-3, is GAGVSQSPSNKVTEKGKDVELRCDPISGHTALYWYRQSLGQGLEFLIYFQGNSAPDKSGLPSDRFSAERTGGSVSTLTIQRTQQEDSAVYLCASSAQQGIAQYFGPGTRLTVL.

This clonotype came up a few times. The chain combines TRBV29-1 with TRBJ1-1; 8 nucleotides line up with TRBD1. The CDR3 totals 13 residues. V shed 5 bases, J shed 6 bases, and the junction held 8 bases outside the gene matches. Germline CDR1 reads SQVTM; CDR2 reads ANQGSEA. The CDR3 coding sequence is TGCAGCGTTAGCAGACAGGGGAAGGCTGAAGCTTTCTTT. It yields the protein CSVSRQGKAEAFF.